This TCR beta chain derives from a study of OX40 agonist ivuxolimab in advanced cancers. Clones were sequenced by immunoSEQ multiplex PCR, and TCRdb holds only the in-frame ones, with some missing. The repertoire has around 100,000 clones, nearly 90% of them found once; the top ten carry 0.15% to 0.2%. CDR3 size: 15 residues. V lost 1 base, J lost 4 bases, and 14 bases lay in between. CDR1 is SGHRS and CDR2 is YFSETQ in the germline V gene. General observations from the study: In the expanded peripheral T cells, antigen specificity was never determined. At doses 0.1 to 3.0 mg/kg, CD4+ and CD8+ clones expanded.

This clone has more than one count but fewer than ten. Its specificity is not known. Sampling of blood occurred at baseline, cycle 4 day 1, and cycle 7 day 1. The V and J genes are TRBV5-1 and TRBJ1-1; tentative D call: TRBD1 (5 bases). The material was CD4+ or CD8+ T cells sorted from blood, obtained in a trial of the OX40 agonist ivuxolimab. The origin of this receptor is an adult with an advanced solid tumor such as melanoma, head and neck, liver or kidney cancer. CDR3: CASSLQSGGRTEAFF. In DNA, the CDR3 is TGCGCCAGCAGCTTGCAATCCGGGGGTCGCACTGAAGCTTTCTTT.